This T cell receptor beta chain was identified in a study of blood T cell repertoires in COVID-19 (dated by TCRdb to about 2020). Notes on the research overall: Samples from collaborators originated in the United States, Italy and Spain and spanned both the acute and convalescent phases of COVID-19. The prospective study material was composed of cDNA or gDNA derived from T cells, B-cell-depleted T cells, or PBMCs. The dataset comprised deeply sampled blood TCRbeta repertoires from subjects exposed to, actively infected with, or recovered from COVID-19. The repertoires were released in a freely available public database intended as a resource for research on the immune response to SARS-CoV-2. The samples were drawn from the first 160 participants of the ongoing ImmuneRACE study and from some 1,300 subjects provided by 6 global collaborators. Sample metadata almost always included a de-identified subject ID, COVID-19 status, age in years and sex. Where available, HLA class I and class II types were taken from metadata supplied by the sample provider and were not determined by assay-based typing.

Participants in the prospective study were aged roughly 18 to 100 years, lived in 20 to 25 United States geographic areas, and enrolled through a virtual design. In the prospective study, cohorts were assigned on the basis of participant-reported clinical history obtained from a screening survey and a study questionnaire. For ImmuneRACE Cohort 3, a participant was defined as recovered based on two consecutive negative NP/OP PCR tests, clearance by a healthcare professional, or resolution of symptoms. Mobile phlebotomists in the prospective study collected whole blood, serum and a nasopharyngeal or oropharyngeal swab from every participant. Participants in the prospective study had the option to provide additional blood draws and questionnaires over a roughly two-month period. Blood samples from the prospective study were shipped frozen or at room temperature prior to DNA extraction. The immunoSEQ Assay, a bias-controlled multiplex PCR, was used to amplify TCRbeta CDR3 regions from genomic DNA. Under the source paper's analysis protocol: Nucleated cell counts per sample were estimated from amplification of reference gene primers within the assay. To quantify the absolute abundance of each unique TCRbeta CDR3 rearrangement, sequence reads were collapsed and filtered. For each sample, productive Simpson clonality was calculated by taking the square root of Simpson's diversity index across productive rearrangements. In TCRdb, the immuneACCESS table is reduced to in-frame sequences with V and J assigned. These tables do not hold every clone; where another copy was compared, an unresolved V gene accounts for under half, and the others remain unexplained. The V and J calls and clone size come from that table; D and trimming were worked out from the DNA. This sample holds roughly 330,000 clones; about 90% were observed only once. The ten largest clones take up over 4% of the sample.

Broader findings and caveats from the paper: Clinical and demographic metadata were provided uncurated, with the amount varying by source and participant.

Note on this clone: Its antigen remains undetermined. No much larger clonotype is one base removed from it; base qualities were not supplied.

From the cysteine through the phenylalanine, the CDR3 covers 15 amino acids. The DNA shown is the 45-base CDR3, in frame from base 1. The germline V gene supplies CDR1 SGDLS and CDR2 YYNGEE. V is cut back by 2 bases and J by 4 bases, with 4 bases in the junction unmatched. This clonotype was sampled from a woman in her twenties or thirties who had recovered from COVID-19. Source material: PBMCs or T cells enriched from blood (not recorded which). The V and J genes are TRBV9 and TRBJ1-3; TRBD1 fits 9 bases in the junction. DNA sequence: TGTGCCAGCAGCGTCCGACAGGGGGTCGGAAACACCATATATTTT. It translates to CASSVRQGVGNTIYF.